This entry lists 6 T cell receptor beta chains sequenced from one sample in a study of T-cell reconstitution after alpha-beta-depleted transplantation in children. Preparation of the TCRbeta library involved a method that used unique molecular identifiers. Via MiXCR, TCRdb re-called the PCR reads, giving one row per CDR3 protein. Altogether some 600,000 distinct CDR3 sequences are present, over 10% being singletons, with the ten largest covering approximately 2%. Material: PBMCs, mostly from graft donor cells, obtained 360 days after TCRalphabeta/CD19-depleted stem cell transplant. These receptors all come from a male patient younger than 18 who had a stem cell transplant for acute myeloid leukemia, so the T cells may come from the graft donor.

This clonotype was counted ten times or more. The rearrangement joins TRBV14 to TRBJ2-1, with 7 bases fitting TRBD2. The trim removed 5 bases at V and 4 bases at J, leaving 11 bases unmatched. CDR3 length: 16 residues. Germline V gene lookup returns CDR1 SGHDN and CDR2 FVKESK. The CDR3 is CASSFIAGRVYNEQFF. DNA of the CDR3: TGTGCCAGCAGCTTTATTGCGGGGAGGGTATACAATGAGCAGTTCTTC.

J is TRBJ2-3 and V is TRBV7-3; 14 nucleotides align to TRBD2. CDR1 is SGHTA, CDR2 FQGTGA, per germline. The CDR3 extends over 22 amino acids. The junction had 15 bases not matched to a gene; V was cut back by 0 bases and J by 1 base. DNA of the CDR3: TGTGCCAGCAGCTTAACGGGACTAGCGGGAGCCATAGCAGAGAAGGGCACAGATACGCAGTATTTT. It encodes CASSLTGLAGAIAEKGTDTQYF.

The chain is built from TRBV9 and TRBJ2-1, with no clear D. Between the trimmed V and J ends, which lost 4 bases and 5 bases, there was a span of 7 bases. Per germline, CDR1 SGDLS and CDR2 YYNGEE. The CDR3 runs to 12 residues. The CDR3 loop is CASSPNHNEQFF. The DNA of the CDR3 is TGTGCCAGCAGCCCGAACCACAATGAGCAGTTCTTC.

The J gene is TRBJ2-1, the V gene TRBV30; the D gene is possibly TRBD2 (5 bases). Germline CDR1 reads GTSNPN; CDR2 reads SVGIG (reference sequence). This CDR3 comprises 12 residues. Trimming took off 5 bases at V and 6 bases at J, with 11 bases between the two ends. CDR3 nucleotides: TGTGCCTGGGTGCGGGTGAGCAATGAGCAGTTCTTC. This encodes CAWVRVSNEQFF.

There are a few counts of this clonotype. The gene calls are TRBV29-1 and TRBJ1-5; D not resolved. The CDR3 consists of 12 residues. CDR1 and CDR2 (germline): SQVTM, ANQGSEA. Trimming left V 4 bases short and J 2 bases short, with 6 bases between. In nucleotides, the CDR3 is TGCAGCGTTGGTGAGGGCAATCAGCCCCAGCATTTT. It is translated as CSVGEGNQPQHF.

This clonotype was picked up many times. This chain joins TRBV29-1 and TRBJ2-7, with 8 bases lining up with TRBD1. The CDR3 loop spans 14 amino acids. The V and J ends lost 6 bases and 7 bases, in that order; junction bases with no gene match: 14. The germline gives CDR1 SQVTM, CDR2 ANQGSEA. CDR3 sequence reads: CSVQTGTGTREQYF. The CDR3 nucleotides read TGCAGCGTCCAAACCGGGACAGGTACGAGGGAGCAGTACTTC.